The rows below give T cell receptor beta chains drawn from one sample of a study of cytomegalovirus exposure and HLA in healthy donors. Sequencing was performed with immunoSEQ multiplex PCR; in TCRdb, only in-frame clones are kept and a portion is missing. The top ten clones hold about 13% of a sample with about 150,000 clones, around three quarters of them seen once. Sequenced material: PBMCs. Receptors originate from a man between 35 and 55 years old in good health and CMV-seropositive. Each CDR3 is given with its conserved first and last residue. Each record gives: CDR3 length, V gene, CDR3 protein.

cdr3_length: 18; v_call: TRBV4-2; cdr3_aa: CASSQAAGVAGSYNEQFF
cdr3_length: 16; v_call: TRBV19; cdr3_aa: CASSIVGGGANYGYTF
cdr3_length: 13; v_call: TRBV2; cdr3_aa: CASRDSGGDEQYF
cdr3_length: 14; v_call: TRBV6-5; cdr3_aa: CASSPTSGWDTQYF
cdr3_length: 15; v_call: TRBV6-6; cdr3_aa: CASSSSTGGNEKLFF
cdr3_length: 15; v_call: TRBV14; cdr3_aa: CASSQTGGQWETQYF
cdr3_length: 14; v_call: TRBV18; cdr3_aa: CASSRTGTQETQYF
cdr3_length: 13; v_call: TRBV6-1; cdr3_aa: CASSLDRAYEQYF
cdr3_length: 15; v_call: TRBV4-2; cdr3_aa: CASSLAPTHRTEAFF
cdr3_length: 12; v_call: TRBV11-2; cdr3_aa: CASSPAGDTQYF
cdr3_length: 14; v_call: TRBV2; cdr3_aa: CASSVRRTQETQYF
cdr3_length: 15; v_call: TRBV5-1; cdr3_aa: CASRGLASSTDTQYF
cdr3_length: 16; v_call: TRBV5-1; cdr3_aa: CASSPGTGDYTDTQYF
cdr3_length: 19; v_call: TRBV2; cdr3_aa: CASSHGDRTGLRAKNIQYF
cdr3_length: 15; v_call: TRBV6-5; cdr3_aa: CASSYSPRGSGELFF
cdr3_length: 14; v_call: TRBV28; cdr3_aa: CASSLLGAQETQYF
cdr3_length: 15; v_call: TRBV7-2; cdr3_aa: CASSETRGGPYEQYF
cdr3_length: 15; v_call: TRBV9; cdr3_aa: CASSVEGDSYNEQFF
cdr3_length: 14; v_call: TRBV11-2; cdr3_aa: CASSRAGEYNEQFF
cdr3_length: 16; v_call: TRBV9; cdr3_aa: CASSVGIAGIMNEQFF
cdr3_length: 16; v_call: TRBV5-4; cdr3_aa: CASSQDMGGRNTEAFF
cdr3_length: 13; v_call: TRBV30; cdr3_aa: CAWSVAGEQPQHF
cdr3_length: 15; v_call: TRBV4-2; cdr3_aa: CASSQDVSGVGGYTF
cdr3_length: 15; v_call: TRBV4-1; cdr3_aa: CASSQVGSQGYEQYF
cdr3_length: 14; v_call: TRBV7-2; cdr3_aa: CASSSTGMGETQYF
cdr3_length: 10; v_call: TRBV29-1; cdr3_aa: CSVARVEAFF
cdr3_length: 13; v_call: TRBV29-1; cdr3_aa: CSVSGTANYGYTF
cdr3_length: 14; v_call: TRBV5-1; cdr3_aa: CASSLNYATDTQYF
cdr3_length: 14; v_call: TRBV2; cdr3_aa: CASNDPGQIYGYTF
cdr3_length: 15; v_call: TRBV6-1; cdr3_aa: CASSEDPSGTYEQYF
cdr3_length: 10; v_call: TRBV10-3; cdr3_aa: CAPVSYEQYF
cdr3_length: 17; v_call: TRBV4-1; cdr3_aa: CASSQDPRESTNEKLFF
cdr3_length: 13; v_call: TRBV6-6; cdr3_aa: CASSYGTGQPQHF
cdr3_length: 13; v_call: TRBV2; cdr3_aa: CASSWTGGYEQYF
cdr3_length: 14; v_call: TRBV10-3; cdr3_aa: CASRGGRALDTQYF
cdr3_length: 17; v_call: TRBV27; cdr3_aa: CASSSSIGGVSTDTQYF
cdr3_length: 14; v_call: TRBV7-9; cdr3_aa: CASSMRENTGELFF